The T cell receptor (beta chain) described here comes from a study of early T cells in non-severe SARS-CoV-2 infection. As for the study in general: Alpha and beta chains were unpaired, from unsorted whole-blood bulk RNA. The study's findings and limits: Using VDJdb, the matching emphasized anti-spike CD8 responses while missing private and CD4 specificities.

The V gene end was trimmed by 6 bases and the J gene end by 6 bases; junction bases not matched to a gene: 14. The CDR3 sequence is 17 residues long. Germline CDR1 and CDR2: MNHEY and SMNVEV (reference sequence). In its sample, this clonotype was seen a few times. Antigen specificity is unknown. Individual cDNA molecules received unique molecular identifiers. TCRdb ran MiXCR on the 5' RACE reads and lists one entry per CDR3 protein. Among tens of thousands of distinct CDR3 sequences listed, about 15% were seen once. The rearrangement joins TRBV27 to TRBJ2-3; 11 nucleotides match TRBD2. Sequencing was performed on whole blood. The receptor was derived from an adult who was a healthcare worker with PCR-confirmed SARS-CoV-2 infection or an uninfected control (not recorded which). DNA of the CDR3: TGTGCCAGCAGCTCTGGACTAGCGGGCCCCACCCTGGATACGCAGTATTTT. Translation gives CASSSGLAGPTLDTQYF.